This T cell receptor beta chain was recorded in a study of blood T cell repertoires in COVID-19. Whole-study context: Material from acute and convalescent COVID-19 was sourced from the United States, Italy and Spain. The cDNA or gDNA used as material had been derived from T cells, B-cell-depleted T cells, or PBMCs.

This CDR3 comprises 16 residues. Trimming took off 0 bases at V and 0 bases at J, with 12 bases between the two ends. Germline-derived CDR1 and CDR2 are SGHRS and YFSETQ. TCRdb's table, derived via immunoSEQ multiplex PCR, lists solely in-frame clones and lacks some. The sample contains approximately 53,000 clones, roughly 82% of which appear only once. Sequencing used peripheral blood. This sequence was found in a woman aged 55-70 years with acute or convalescent COVID-19. The V and J genes are TRBV5-1 and TRBJ1-1; tentatively, D is TRBD1 (6 bases). CDR3 region: CASSLATGTLNTEAFF. In DNA form, the CDR3 reads TGCGCCAGCAGCTTGGCCACCGGGACATTGAACACTGAAGCTTTCTTT.